The 27 T cell receptor beta chains presented below share a single source sample, sequenced in a study of blood T cell repertoires in COVID-19. The repertoire was sequenced with immunoSEQ multiplex PCR; TCRdb's copy has only in-frame clones and lacks some. Altogether fewer than 120,000 clones are present, around 80% being singletons, with the ten largest covering more than 3.5%. Source material: peripheral blood. These receptors came from a woman of 80 years or more with acute or convalescent COVID-19.

V gene TRBV30 combines with J gene TRBJ1-1; D is possibly TRBD1 (5 bases). Germline CDR1 GTSNPN, CDR2 SVGIG (reference sequence). The V gene lost 0 bases and the J gene lost 2 bases, with 7 bases spanning the gap. CDR3 length: 13 residues. The CDR3 sequence is CAWSVQENTEAFF. As DNA, the CDR3 is TGTGCCTGGAGTGTACAGGAAAACACTGAAGCTTTCTTT.

V is TRBV29-1 and J is TRBJ2-3; a weak D match, TRBD2 (6 bases). Germline CDR1 and CDR2: SQVTM and ANQGSEA. The CDR3 is made up of 14 amino acids. Trimming pared 3 bases from V and 2 bases from J, leaving 12 bases between. In DNA, the CDR3 is TGCAGCGTTGAGCGGGCGGGAATCACAGATACGCAGTATTTT. Translated, it gives CSVERAGITDTQYF.

This chain uses TRBV27 with TRBJ2-1; 9 bases align to TRBD2. Germline V gene sequence: CDR1 MNHEY, CDR2 SMNVEV (reference sequence). Trimming at V came to 6 bases and at J to 4 bases, leaving 7 bases not matched to a gene. This CDR3 is built from 15 residues. The CDR3 spells CASSVASGDYNEQFF. As DNA, the CDR3 is TGTGCCAGCAGCGTGGCTAGCGGGGATTACAATGAGCAGTTCTTC.

In this sample, this clone turned up many times. The chain uses TRBV29-1 and TRBJ2-4; D unclear. V was trimmed by 6 bases and J by 8 bases, leaving 14 bases between them. CDR1 is SQVTM and CDR2 is ANQGSEA in the germline V gene. This CDR3 has 12 residues. DNA for the CDR3: TGCAGCGTCGGTACACCCCAGGACATTCAGTACTTC. It codes for CSVGTPQDIQYF.

J is TRBJ1-1 and V is TRBV18; TRBD1 might be the D (6 bases). Trimming took off 3 bases at V and 0 bases at J, with 11 bases between the two ends. CDR1 and CDR2 from the germline V gene are KGHSH and LQKENI. The CDR3 sequence is 15 residues long. The CDR3, as DNA: TGTGCCAGCTCACCCACTACAGGGATGAACACTGAAGCTTTCTTT. It is translated as CASSPTTGMNTEAFF. Drawing the rest from reference TRBV18 and TRBJ1-1, the complete variable domain is NAGVMQNPRHLVRRRGQEARLRCSPMKGHSHVYWYRQLPEEGLKFMVYLQKENIIDESGMPKERFSAEFPKEGPSILRIQQVVRGDSAAYFCASSPTTGMNTEAFFGQGTRLTVV.

The chain combines TRBV7-9 with TRBJ1-4; D is uncertain. V gave up 5 bases and J gave up 6 bases, with 13 bases separating them. Looked up from germline, CDR1 is SEHNR and CDR2 is FQNEAQ (reference sequence). The CDR3 spans 14 residues. The CDR3 loop is CASSLRRDDEKLFF. The CDR3 bases are TGTGCCAGCAGCCTCCGGAGGGATGATGAAAAACTGTTTTTT. Filled out from reference TRBV7-9 and TRBJ1-4, the complete variable domain reads DTGVSQNPRHKITKRGQNVTFRCDPISEHNRLYWYRQTLGQGPEFLTYFQNEAQLEKSRLLSDRFSAERPKGSFSTLEIQRTEQGDSAMYLCASSLRRDDEKLFFGSGTQLSVL.

The V and J genes are TRBV7-9 and TRBJ2-1, with D tentatively TRBD1 (6 bases). The germline V gene has CDR1 SEHNR and CDR2 FQNEAQ (reference sequence). Between the trimmed V and J ends, which lost 1 base and 3 bases, there was a span of 13 bases. This CDR3 is 16 amino acids long. The CDR3 DNA sequence: TGTGCCAGCAGCTTAGGTTCACTAGGGGGCTACAATGAGCAGTTCTTC. Protein product: CASSLGSLGGYNEQFF.

This clone has only one observation. This chain connects TRBV7-3 to TRBJ1-1; D gene ambiguous. Per germline, CDR1 SGHTA and CDR2 FQGTGA. The germline V and J ends were trimmed by 1 base and 8 bases, with 11 bases remaining between them. CDR3 length: 13 amino acids. CDR3 region: CASSLSPGSEAFF. Written as DNA, the CDR3 is TGTGCCAGCAGCTTAAGTCCGGGATCGGAAGCTTTCTTT. The whole variable domain, remainder taken from reference TRBV7-3 and TRBJ1-1, is GAGVSQTPSNKVTEKGKYVELRCDPISGHTALYWYRQSLGQGPEFLIYFQGTGAADDSGLPNDRFFAVRPEGSVSTLKIQRTERGDSAVYLCASSLSPGSEAFFGQGTRLTVV.

The chain carries TRBV5-1 and TRBJ1-2; no clear D. Germline loops: CDR1 SGHRS, CDR2 YFSETQ. The CDR3 has 15 amino acids. Trimming left V 4 bases short and J 5 bases short, with 18 bases between. CDR3 sequence reads: CASSPAGPRGYGYTF. The DNA for the CDR3 is TGCGCCAGCAGCCCCGCGGGTCCTCGCGGATATGGCTACACCTTC.

The CDR3 region has the DNA TGTGCCAGCAGCTTAGCGCGACAGGGTGTGACCCAGTTCTTC. This sequence encodes CASSLARQGVTQFF. The chain employs TRBV11-2 and TRBJ2-1; 7 bases are shared with TRBD1. Unmatched junction bases numbered 10, after V lost 1 base and J lost 13 bases. This CDR3 spans 14 amino acids. Germline CDR1 is SGHAT and CDR2 is FQNNGV.

The CDR3 reads CASSYSGTRETQYF. CDR3 sequence (DNA): TGTGCCAGCAGTTACTCCGGGACTAGAGAGACCCAGTACTTC. The chain joins TRBV6-5 to TRBJ2-5; TRBD2 aligns across 8 bases. V dropped 0 bases and J dropped 4; count of bases not matched to a gene: 1. The germline CDR1 and CDR2 sequences are MNHEY and SVGAGI. The CDR3 runs to 14 residues.

The chain is built from TRBV11-2 and TRBJ1-1, with D tentatively TRBD1 (5 bases). V was clipped by 1 base and J by 5 bases, with 11 bases between them. The V gene's germline CDR1 is SGHAT and CDR2 FQNNGV. The length of the CDR3 is 14 residues. The CDR3 protein is CASSLAGGETEAFF. For the CDR3, the DNA is TGTGCCAGCAGCTTAGCCGGAGGGGAGACTGAAGCTTTCTTT.

The CDR3: CASSYDRSYEQYF. In DNA form, the CDR3 reads TGTGCCAGCAGTTATGACAGATCCTACGAGCAGTACTTC. The chain is built from TRBV6-2 or TRBV6-3 and TRBJ2-7; D might be TRBD1 (5 bases). V gave up 3 bases and J gave up 1 base, with 7 bases separating them. The length of the CDR3 is 13 residues. CDR1 MNHEY and CDR2 SVGEGT come from the germline V gene.

This clone showed up just a few times. The chain has TRBV6-2 or TRBV6-3 and TRBJ1-1, with 8 nucleotides matching TRBD1. J was trimmed by 4 bases and V by 2 bases; bases with no gene match: 12. The germline gives CDR1 MNHEY, CDR2 SVGEGT. This CDR3 has 17 amino acids. The CDR3: CASSYPRGHLKGTEAFF. The CDR3 coding sequence is TGTGCCAGCAGTTACCCCAGGGGGCATCTTAAGGGCACTGAAGCTTTCTTT.

V and J are TRBV7-9 and TRBJ1-5; D is unclear. Trimming cost V 5 bases and J 1 base, with 12 bases left between them. CDR3 size: 15 residues. Germline loops: CDR1 SEHNR, CDR2 FQNEAQ (reference sequence). CDR3 amino acids: CASSPTTYSNQPQHF. CDR3 DNA: TGTGCCAGCAGCCCCACTACCTACAGCAATCAGCCCCAGCATTTT.

The J gene is TRBJ2-7, the V gene TRBV3-1 (or the pseudogene TRBV3-2); maybe TRBD1 (5 bases). Germline CDR1 LGHDT, CDR2 YNNKEL (reference sequence). The CDR3 length is 17 residues. V dropped 1 base and J dropped 6 bases, with 22 bases sitting between them. CDR3 nucleotides: TGTGCCAGCAGCCAAGGATTTCTGCGTCAGGGTGGGTCCGAGCAGTACTTC. Encoded protein: CASSQGFLRQGGSEQYF.

J is TRBJ2-7 and V is TRBV11-2, with D possibly matching TRBD1 (5 bases). Germline CDR1 is SGHAT and CDR2 is FQNNGV. The CDR3 length is 14 residues. Deletions cut 1 base from V and 4 bases from J, with 11 bases between. For the CDR3, the DNA is TGTGCCAGCAGCTTAGCCCCAGGGCGTTACGAGCAGTACTTC. Its translation: CASSLAPGRYEQYF.

The chain links TRBV6-4 to TRBJ2-1; TRBD1 aligns across 7 bases. The CDR3 has 13 residues. Germline V gene data show CDR1 as MRHNA and CDR2 as SNTAGT. The ends lost 2 bases at V and 11 bases at J; junction bases unmatched: 6. The CDR3 DNA is TGTGCCAGCAGTGACACGACAGGGTCAAAGCAGTTCTTC. Translating it yields CASSDTTGSKQFF.

This clone was recorded a few times. The J gene is TRBJ1-5, the V gene TRBV5-5; 7 bases are shared with TRBD1. With V trimmed by 4 bases and J by 5 bases, 6 bases remained unmatched. The germline V gene has CDR1 SGHKS and CDR2 YYEKEE (reference sequence). This CDR3 is built from 14 residues. CDR3 nucleotides: TGTGCCAGCAGCCCGGACAGGAGGTATCAGCCCCAGCATTTT. It yields the protein CASSPDRRYQPQHF.

This chain joins TRBV30 and TRBJ1-5; D is possibly TRBD1 (5 bases). The CDR3 is made up of 14 amino acids. Trimming left V 5 bases short and J 2 bases short, with 13 bases between. Germline assignment: CDR1 GTSNPN and CDR2 SVGIG (reference sequence). DNA for the CDR3: TGTGCCTGGGGACACCAAGGGGGCAATCAGCCCCAGCATTTT. Residues: CAWGHQGGNQPQHF.

This clone has just a few counts. This chain uses TRBV14 with TRBJ1-5, with D unclear. CDR3 length equals 16 residues. The germline V gene encodes CDR1 SGHDN and CDR2 FVKESK. V was cut by 4 bases and J by 5 bases, with 18 bases left in between. The CDR3 protein is CASSPTIHSWDQPQHF. CDR3 nucleotides: TGTGCCAGCAGCCCCACCATCCACAGTTGGGATCAGCCCCAGCATTTT.

This clone was counted only a few times. The chain recombines TRBV5-1 with TRBJ2-5; 8 bases agree with TRBD2. V was pared by 4 bases and J by 4 bases, with 9 bases of the junction left unmatched. The CDR3 is 15 amino acids. The germline V gene encodes CDR1 SGHRS and CDR2 YFSETQ. CDR3 protein: CASSGGPGGAETQYF. The CDR3 nucleotides read TGCGCCAGCAGCGGGGGGCCGGGGGGGGCAGAGACCCAGTACTTC.

The chain employs TRBV6-6 and TRBJ2-7; 7 nucleotides agree with TRBD1. This CDR3 comprises 17 residues. J gave up 2 bases and V 5 bases, and 15 bases lay outside the gene matches. Germline loops: CDR1 MNHNY, CDR2 SVGAGI (reference sequence). The CDR3 is CASSPKRTRDSPYEQYF. CDR3 nucleotides: TGTGCCAGCAGTCCTAAACGCACCCGGGACAGCCCCTACGAGCAGTACTTC.

The rearrangement uses TRBV5-1 and TRBJ2-3; 7 bases agree with TRBD2. CDR3 length equals 18 residues. Germline V gives CDR1 SGHRS, CDR2 YFSETQ. V lost 2 bases and J lost 0; bases outside the gene matches: 12. Here the CDR3 reads CASSFSPLATTSTDTQYF. CDR3 coding DNA: TGCGCCAGCAGCTTCTCCCCACTAGCGACGACTAGCACAGATACGCAGTATTTT.

The chain recombines TRBV5-1 with TRBJ2-7; D is perhaps TRBD1 (5 bases). Germline V gene data show CDR1 as SGHRS and CDR2 as YFSETQ. The CDR3 is made up of 13 amino acids. Trimming cost V 1 base and J 6 bases, with 11 bases left between them. The CDR3, as DNA: TGCGCCAGCAGCTTGCAGGGATCTGGCGAGCAGTACTTC. It encodes CASSLQGSGEQYF.

The V call is TRBV19, the J call TRBJ2-4; 9 bases align to TRBD1. Germline V gene data show CDR1 as LNHDA and CDR2 as SQIVND (reference sequence). Trimming cost V 7 bases and J 5 bases; bases outside gene matches: 9. This CDR3 has 15 residues. In nucleotides, the CDR3 is TGTGCCAGTACCAACAGGGGGCTCGGCCAAAACATTCAGTACTTC. Protein: CASTNRGLGQNIQYF. Based on the CDR3 plus reference TRBV19 and TRBJ2-4, the full variable domain is DGGITQSPKYLFRKEGQNVTLSCEQNLNHDAMYWYRQDPGQGLRLIYYSQIVNDFQKGDIAEGYSVSREKKESFPLTVTSAQKNPTAFYLCASTNRGLGQNIQYFGAGTRLSVL.

The V call is TRBV5-1, the J call TRBJ1-6, with 8 nucleotides matching TRBD1. The J segment lost 7 bases and the V segment lost 0 bases, leaving 3 bases of the junction unmatched. The germline V gene has CDR1 SGHRS and CDR2 YFSETQ. The CDR3 loop spans 15 amino acids. This CDR3 reads CASSLDGQGNSPLHF. The CDR3 DNA reads as TGCGCCAGCAGCTTGGACGGACAGGGCAATTCACCCCTCCACTTT.